The sequence of this TCR beta chain was determined in a study of T cells in Graves' hyperthyroidism and ophthalmopathy. Patients were aged 18 to 65, had disease duration under 2 months, and had newly diagnosed hyperthyroidism. Diagnosis rested on symptoms, serum thyroxine and TRAb, thyroid ultrasound, and orbital computed tomography. The study, taken as a whole, reports: Ophthalmopathy was predicted by the model a median of 6.5 months ahead of onset. Ophthalmopathy was told apart from stable hyperthyroidism by a 13 V-J model.

This clonotype has ten or more counts. Its antigen remains unidentified. The investigators amplified TCR beta CDR3 regions from RNA transcripts. HTBI primers were used for first-round RT-PCR of the TCR CDR3. One entry per CDR3 protein, called by TCRdb with MiXCR from the multiplex PCR reads. The table has a few hundred thousand distinct CDR3 sequences, around 21% seen once. The CDR3 runs to 15 residues. V gave up 1 base and J gave up 0 bases, with 9 bases separating them. This TCR derives from a young man with Graves' hyperthyroidism. The sequencing sample was made of blood. J is TRBJ1-2 and V is TRBV12-3 or TRBV12-4; D gene uncertain. This CDR3 reads CASSLGQTANYGYTF. The CDR3 nucleotides are TGTGCCAGCAGTTTAGGGCAGACCGCTAACTATGGCTACACCTTC.